What follows is one TCR beta chain and its context. With 6 bases clipped from V and 5 bases from J, the junction kept 4 bases outside the gene matches. The CDR3 sequence is 13 residues long. These data come from a study of blood T cell repertoires in COVID-19. Study at large: Samples taken during acute and convalescent COVID-19 were collected in the United States, Italy and Spain. From T cells, B-cell-depleted T cells, or PBMCs came the material, which was cDNA or gDNA.

Original analysis: Counts of nucleated cells, estimated from reference gene primer amplification, were obtained. Repertoires were generated with immunoSEQ multiplex PCR, while TCRdb's copy carries only in-frame clones and drops some. V and J calls and clone size are those listed in that table; D and trimming were worked out from the DNA. The profile shows some 230,000 clones, approximately 80% of them singletons. The chain uses TRBV12-3 or TRBV12-4 and TRBJ1-5; TRBD1 aligns across 7 bases. The clonotype comes from a woman in her fifties or sixties who had recovered from COVID-19. Specimen: peripheral blood. The CDR3 loop is CASRGTVDQPQHF. CDR3 nucleotide sequence: TGTGCCAGCAGAGGGACAGTCGATCAGCCCCAGCATTTT.